Each of the 11 T cell receptor beta chains below was sequenced from the same sample in a study of monozygotic twins with inflammatory bowel disease. TCRdb re-called the 5' RACE reads; one entry per CDR3 protein, DNA not given. Its listing shows some 200,000 distinct CDR3 sequences. Sequencing was performed on blood. These receptor sequences come from a human donor with ulcerative colitis or Crohn's disease, or a healthy co-twin of an affected twin (not recorded which).

The V and J genes are TRBV3-1 and TRBJ2-7; TCRdb names TRBD2, which stays unverified in the absence of DNA. The germline V gene encodes CDR1 LGHDT and CDR2 YNNKEL (reference sequence). The CDR3 is 15 amino acids. CDR3 amino acids: CASSRRPAGDYEQYF.

The rearrangement uses TRBV15 and TRBJ1-2; TCRdb selects TRBD1, and the lack of DNA leaves this call unchecked. Germline values: CDR1 LNHNV, CDR2 YYDKDF (reference sequence). The CDR3 length is 16 residues. CDR3 loop: CATSSKGADGFYGYTF.

The chain has TRBV18 and TRBJ2-7; TCRdb's D call, TRBD1, is unchecked because there is no DNA. Germline V gives CDR1 KGHSH, CDR2 LQKENI. The CDR3 is 15 residues long. The CDR3 here is CASSPPTGGSYEQYF.

V is TRBV3-1 and J is TRBJ2-3; the TCRdb call, TRBD2, lacks DNA for checking. The CDR3 has 15 residues. Germline-derived CDR1 and CDR2 are LGHDT and YNNKEL (reference sequence). The chain's CDR3 is CASSEDYGTPATQYF.

The genes are TRBV11-1 and TRBJ1-6. This CDR3 has 19 amino acids. CDR1 and CDR2 from the germline V gene are SGHAT and FQDESV (reference sequence). CDR3 sequence reads: CASSLALRRAGISDSPLHF.

The chain links TRBV11-1 to TRBJ2-7; TCRdb's assignment of TRBD1 cannot be checked, as there is no DNA. The germline CDR1 and CDR2 sequences are SGHAT and FQDESV (reference sequence). The CDR3 has 14 residues. The CDR3 spells CASSFSGGTYEQYF.

This sequence joins TRBV3-1 and TRBJ2-3; the D call of TRBD1 rests on TCRdb alone, since no DNA is present to check it. The CDR3 spans 15 residues. Per germline, CDR1 LGHDT and CDR2 YNNKEL (reference sequence). CDR3 region: CASSRPGQPTDTQYF.

The V and J genes are TRBV27 and TRBJ1-2. The CDR3 runs to 15 residues. Germline lookup yields CDR1 MNHEY and CDR2 SMNVEV (reference sequence). The CDR3 is CASSFQSGGNYGYTF.

The chain couples TRBV18 to TRBJ1-1; with no DNA, the TCRdb D assignment of TRBD1 cannot be verified. Germline V gives CDR1 KGHSH, CDR2 LQKENI. The CDR3 is made up of 17 amino acids. CDR3 region: CASSPGSAILSDTEAFF.

V gene TRBV7-8 combines with J gene TRBJ2-1; the D call of TRBD1 rests on TCRdb alone, since no DNA is present to check it. Germline lookup yields CDR1 SGHVS and CDR2 FQNEAQ. The length of the CDR3 is 19 residues. The CDR3: CASSPTFRQGAHPYNEQFF.

This rearrangement joins TRBV6-1 to TRBJ1-3; the TCRdb D gene call, TRBD1, has no DNA to confirm it. The length of the CDR3 is 16 residues. The germline V gene has CDR1 MNHNS and CDR2 SASEGT. CDR3 protein: CASGDREPSLGNTIYF.